Following are 2 T cell receptor beta chains from one sample sequenced in a study of blood T cell repertoires in COVID-19. The method was immunoSEQ multiplex PCR; TCRdb's version includes in-frame clones alone and lacks a portion of them. The sample contains a few hundred thousand clones, around 90% of which appear only once. The sample taken for sequencing was peripheral blood. These receptors originate from a woman aged 25 to 39 with COVID-19, enrolled during active disease.

J is TRBJ2-7 and V is TRBV28; 10 bases are a match to TRBD2. The CDR3 consists of 13 residues. Unmatched junction bases numbered 4, after V lost 7 bases and J lost 4 bases. Looked up from germline, CDR1 is MDHEN and CDR2 is SYDVKM. In DNA form, the CDR3 reads TGTGCCAGCAAGGGACTAGCGATATACGAGCAGTACTTC. Its translation: CASKGLAIYEQYF.

The chain recombines TRBV5-1 with TRBJ1-2; 11 bases are a match to TRBD1. The length of the CDR3 is 13 residues. Trimming cost V 3 bases and J 6 bases; bases outside gene matches: 1. From germline, CDR1 is SGHRS and CDR2 YFSETQ. In nucleotides, the CDR3 is TGCGCCAGCAGCTCGGGACAGGGGGATGGCTACACCTTC. Protein: CASSSGQGDGYTF.